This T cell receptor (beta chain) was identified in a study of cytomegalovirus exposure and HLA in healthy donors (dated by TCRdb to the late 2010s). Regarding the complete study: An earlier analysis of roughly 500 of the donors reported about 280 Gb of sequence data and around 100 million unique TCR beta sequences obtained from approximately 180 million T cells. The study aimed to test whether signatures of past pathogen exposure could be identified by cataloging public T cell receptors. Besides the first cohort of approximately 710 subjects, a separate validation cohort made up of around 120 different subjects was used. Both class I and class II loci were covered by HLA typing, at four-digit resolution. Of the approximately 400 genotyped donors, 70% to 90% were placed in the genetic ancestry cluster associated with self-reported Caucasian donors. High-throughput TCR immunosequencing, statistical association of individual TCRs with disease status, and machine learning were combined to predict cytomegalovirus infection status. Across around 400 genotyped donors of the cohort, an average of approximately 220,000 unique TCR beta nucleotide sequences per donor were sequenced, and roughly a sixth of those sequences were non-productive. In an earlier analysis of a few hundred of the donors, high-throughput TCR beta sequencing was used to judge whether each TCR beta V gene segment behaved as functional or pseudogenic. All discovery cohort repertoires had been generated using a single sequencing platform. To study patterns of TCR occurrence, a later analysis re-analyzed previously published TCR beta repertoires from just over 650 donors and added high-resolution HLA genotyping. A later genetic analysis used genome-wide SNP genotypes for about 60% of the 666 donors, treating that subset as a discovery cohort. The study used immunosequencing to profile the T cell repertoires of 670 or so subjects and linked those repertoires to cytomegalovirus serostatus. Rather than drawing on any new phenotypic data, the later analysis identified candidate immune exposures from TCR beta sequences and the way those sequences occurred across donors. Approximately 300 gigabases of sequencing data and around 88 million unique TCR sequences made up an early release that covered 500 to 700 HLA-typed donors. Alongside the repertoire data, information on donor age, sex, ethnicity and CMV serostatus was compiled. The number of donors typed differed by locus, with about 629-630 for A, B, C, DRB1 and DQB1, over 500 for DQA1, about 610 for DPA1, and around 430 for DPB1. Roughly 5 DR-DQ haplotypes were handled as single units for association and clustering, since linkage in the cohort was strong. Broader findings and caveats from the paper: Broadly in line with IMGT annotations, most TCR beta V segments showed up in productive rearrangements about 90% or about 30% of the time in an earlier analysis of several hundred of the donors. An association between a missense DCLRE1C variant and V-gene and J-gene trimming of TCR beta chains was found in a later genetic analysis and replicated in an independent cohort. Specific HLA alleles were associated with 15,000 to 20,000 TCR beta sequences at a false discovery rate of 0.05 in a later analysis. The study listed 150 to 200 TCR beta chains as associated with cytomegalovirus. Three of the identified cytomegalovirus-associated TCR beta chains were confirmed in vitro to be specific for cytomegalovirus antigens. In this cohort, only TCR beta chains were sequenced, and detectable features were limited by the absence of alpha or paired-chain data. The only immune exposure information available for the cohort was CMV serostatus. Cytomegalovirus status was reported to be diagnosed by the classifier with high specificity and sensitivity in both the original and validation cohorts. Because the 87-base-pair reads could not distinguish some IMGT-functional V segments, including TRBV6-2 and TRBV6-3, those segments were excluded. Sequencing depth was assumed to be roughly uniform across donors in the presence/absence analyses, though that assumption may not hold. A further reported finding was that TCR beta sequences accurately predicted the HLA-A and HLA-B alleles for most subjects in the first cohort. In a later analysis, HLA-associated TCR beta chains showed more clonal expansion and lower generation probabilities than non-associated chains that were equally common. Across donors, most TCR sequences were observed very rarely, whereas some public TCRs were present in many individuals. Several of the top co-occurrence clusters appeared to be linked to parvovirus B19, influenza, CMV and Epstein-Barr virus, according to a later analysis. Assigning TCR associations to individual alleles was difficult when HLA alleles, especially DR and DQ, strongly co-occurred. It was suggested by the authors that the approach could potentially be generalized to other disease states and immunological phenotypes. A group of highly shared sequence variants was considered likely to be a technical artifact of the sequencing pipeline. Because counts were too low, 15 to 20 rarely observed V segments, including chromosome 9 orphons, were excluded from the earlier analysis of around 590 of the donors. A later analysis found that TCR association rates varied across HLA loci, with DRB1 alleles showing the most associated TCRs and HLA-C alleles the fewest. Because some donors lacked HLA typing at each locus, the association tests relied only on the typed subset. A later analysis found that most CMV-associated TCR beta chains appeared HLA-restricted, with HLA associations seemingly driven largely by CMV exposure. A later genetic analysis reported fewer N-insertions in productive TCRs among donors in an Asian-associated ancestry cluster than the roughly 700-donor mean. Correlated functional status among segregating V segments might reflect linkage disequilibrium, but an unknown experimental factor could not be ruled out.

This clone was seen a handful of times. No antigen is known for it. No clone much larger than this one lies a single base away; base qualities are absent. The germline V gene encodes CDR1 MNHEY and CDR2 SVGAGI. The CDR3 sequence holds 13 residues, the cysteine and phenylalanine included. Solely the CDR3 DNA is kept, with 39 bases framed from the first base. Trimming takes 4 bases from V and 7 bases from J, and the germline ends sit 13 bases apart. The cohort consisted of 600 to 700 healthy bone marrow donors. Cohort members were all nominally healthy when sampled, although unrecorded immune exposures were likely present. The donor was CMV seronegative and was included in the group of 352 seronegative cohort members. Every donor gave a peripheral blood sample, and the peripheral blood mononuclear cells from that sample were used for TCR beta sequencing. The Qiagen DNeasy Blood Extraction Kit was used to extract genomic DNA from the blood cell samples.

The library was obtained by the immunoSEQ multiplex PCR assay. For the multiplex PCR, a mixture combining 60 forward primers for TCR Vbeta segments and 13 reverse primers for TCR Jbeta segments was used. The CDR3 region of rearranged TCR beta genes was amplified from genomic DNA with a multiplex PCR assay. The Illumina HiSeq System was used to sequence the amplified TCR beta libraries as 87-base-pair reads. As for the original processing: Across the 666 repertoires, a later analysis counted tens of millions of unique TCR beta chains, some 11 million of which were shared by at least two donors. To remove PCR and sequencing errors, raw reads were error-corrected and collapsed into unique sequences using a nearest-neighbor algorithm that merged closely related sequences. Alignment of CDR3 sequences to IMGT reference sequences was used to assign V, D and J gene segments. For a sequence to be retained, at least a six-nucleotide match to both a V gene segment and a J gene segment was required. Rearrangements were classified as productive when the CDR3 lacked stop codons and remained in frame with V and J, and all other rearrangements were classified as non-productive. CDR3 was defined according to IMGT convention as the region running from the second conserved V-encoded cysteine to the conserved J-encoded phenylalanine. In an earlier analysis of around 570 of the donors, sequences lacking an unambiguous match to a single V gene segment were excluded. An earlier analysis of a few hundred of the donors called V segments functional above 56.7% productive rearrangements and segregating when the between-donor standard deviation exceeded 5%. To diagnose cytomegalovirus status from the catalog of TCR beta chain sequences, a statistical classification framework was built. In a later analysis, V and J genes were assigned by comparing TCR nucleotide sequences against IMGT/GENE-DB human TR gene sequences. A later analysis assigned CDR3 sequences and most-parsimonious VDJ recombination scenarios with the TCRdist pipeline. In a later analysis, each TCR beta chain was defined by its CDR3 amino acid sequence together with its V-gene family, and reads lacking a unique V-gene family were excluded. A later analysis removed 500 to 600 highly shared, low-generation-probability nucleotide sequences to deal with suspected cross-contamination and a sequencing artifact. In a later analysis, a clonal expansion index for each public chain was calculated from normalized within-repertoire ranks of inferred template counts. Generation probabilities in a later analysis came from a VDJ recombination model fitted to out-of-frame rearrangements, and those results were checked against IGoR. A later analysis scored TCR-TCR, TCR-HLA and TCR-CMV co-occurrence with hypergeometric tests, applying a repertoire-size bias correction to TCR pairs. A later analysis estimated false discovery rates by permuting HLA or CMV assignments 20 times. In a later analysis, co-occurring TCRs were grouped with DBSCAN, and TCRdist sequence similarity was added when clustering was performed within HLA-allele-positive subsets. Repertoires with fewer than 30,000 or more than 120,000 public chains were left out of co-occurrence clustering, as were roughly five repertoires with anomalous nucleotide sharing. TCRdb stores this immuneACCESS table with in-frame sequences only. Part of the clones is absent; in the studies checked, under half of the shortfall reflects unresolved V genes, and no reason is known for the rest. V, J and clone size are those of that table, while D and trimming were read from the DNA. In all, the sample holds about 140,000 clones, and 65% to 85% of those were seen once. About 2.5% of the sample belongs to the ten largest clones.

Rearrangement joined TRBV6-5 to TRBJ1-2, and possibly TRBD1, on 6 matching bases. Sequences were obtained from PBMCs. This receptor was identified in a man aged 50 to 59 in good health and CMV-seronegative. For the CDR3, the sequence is CASSSSGVRGYTF. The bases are TGTGCCAGCAGTTCATCAGGGGTCCGTGGCTACACCTTC.